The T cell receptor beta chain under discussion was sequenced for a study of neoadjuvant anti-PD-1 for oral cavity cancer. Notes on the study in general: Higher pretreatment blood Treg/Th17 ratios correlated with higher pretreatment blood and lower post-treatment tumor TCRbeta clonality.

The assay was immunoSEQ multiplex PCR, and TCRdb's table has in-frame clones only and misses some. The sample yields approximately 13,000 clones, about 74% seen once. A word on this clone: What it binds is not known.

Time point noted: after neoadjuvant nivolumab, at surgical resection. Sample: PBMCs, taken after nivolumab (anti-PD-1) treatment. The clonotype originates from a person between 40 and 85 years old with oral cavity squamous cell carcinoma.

The CDR3 reads CASRGHLNQPQHF. DNA for the CDR3: TGTGCCAGCAGAGGACACCTCAATCAGCCCCAGCATTTT. V is TRBV27 and J is TRBJ1-5; D might be TRBD1 (5 bases). V dropped 6 bases and J dropped 3 bases, with 9 bases sitting between them. The CDR3 extends over 13 amino acids. Germline V gene sequence: CDR1 MNHEY, CDR2 SMNVEV (reference sequence).